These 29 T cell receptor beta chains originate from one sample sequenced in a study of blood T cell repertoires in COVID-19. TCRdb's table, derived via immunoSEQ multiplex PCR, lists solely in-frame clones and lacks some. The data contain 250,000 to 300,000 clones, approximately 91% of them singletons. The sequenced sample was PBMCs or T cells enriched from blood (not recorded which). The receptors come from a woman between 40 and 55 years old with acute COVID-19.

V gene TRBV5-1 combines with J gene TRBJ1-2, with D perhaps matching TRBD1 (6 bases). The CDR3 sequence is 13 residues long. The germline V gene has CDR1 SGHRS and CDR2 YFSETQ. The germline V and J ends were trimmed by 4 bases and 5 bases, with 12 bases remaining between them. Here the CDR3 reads CASSLDSLYGYTF. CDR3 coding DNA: TGCGCCAGCAGCCTGGACAGTTTATATGGCTACACCTTC.

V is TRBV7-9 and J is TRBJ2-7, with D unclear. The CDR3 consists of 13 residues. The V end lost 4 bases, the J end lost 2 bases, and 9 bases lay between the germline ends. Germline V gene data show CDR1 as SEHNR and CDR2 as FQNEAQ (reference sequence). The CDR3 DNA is TGTGCCAGCAGCTCTAATTCTGCCTACGAGCAGTACTTC. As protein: CASSSNSAYEQYF.

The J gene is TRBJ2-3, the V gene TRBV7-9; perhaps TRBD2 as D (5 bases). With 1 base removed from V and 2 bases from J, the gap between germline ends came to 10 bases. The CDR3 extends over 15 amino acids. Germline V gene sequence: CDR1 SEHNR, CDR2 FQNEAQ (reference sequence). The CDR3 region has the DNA TGTGCCAGCAGCTTAGACGGGAAGTCCACAGATACGCAGTATTTT. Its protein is CASSLDGKSTDTQYF.

DNA of the CDR3: TGTGCCAGCAGCTCATTAGCGGGAGGGTCCTACAATGAGCAGTTCTTC. Protein product: CASSSLAGGSYNEQFF. J is TRBJ2-1 and V is TRBV7-3, with 11 bases identical to TRBD2. The CDR3 sequence is 16 residues long. Trimming took 4 bases from V and 1 from J; bases not matched to a gene: 3. The germline V gene has CDR1 SGHTA and CDR2 FQGTGA.

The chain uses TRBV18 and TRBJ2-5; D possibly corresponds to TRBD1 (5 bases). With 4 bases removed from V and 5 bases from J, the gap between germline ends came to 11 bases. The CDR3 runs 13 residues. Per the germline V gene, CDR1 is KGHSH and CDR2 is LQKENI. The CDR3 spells CASSQGSGETQYF. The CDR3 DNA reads TGTGCCAGCTCACAGGGTTCAGGGGAGACCCAGTACTTC.

This CDR3 is CASRLGTAIYNSPLHF. In DNA, the CDR3 is TGTGCCAGCCGCCTGGGGACAGCTATTTACAATTCACCCCTCCACTTT. The chain uses TRBV19 and TRBJ1-6; 7 nucleotides line up with TRBD1. The CDR3 sequence is 16 residues long. Germline CDR1 is LNHDA and CDR2 is SQIVND (reference sequence). The V segment lost 9 bases and the J segment 7 bases; nucleotides outside the gene matches: 15.

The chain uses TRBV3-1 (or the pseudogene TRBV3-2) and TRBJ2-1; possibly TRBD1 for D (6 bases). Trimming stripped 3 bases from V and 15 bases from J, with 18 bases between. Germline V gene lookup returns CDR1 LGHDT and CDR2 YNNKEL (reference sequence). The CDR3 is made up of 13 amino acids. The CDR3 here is CASSQGADSSRFF. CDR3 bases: TGTGCCAGCAGCCAGGGGGCGGACAGTTCGCGGTTCTTC.

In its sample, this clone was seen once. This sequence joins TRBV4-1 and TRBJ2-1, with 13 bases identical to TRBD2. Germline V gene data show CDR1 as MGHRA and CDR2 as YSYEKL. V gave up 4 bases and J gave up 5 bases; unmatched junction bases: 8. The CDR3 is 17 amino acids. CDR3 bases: TGCGCCAGCAGCCTCCTCACTAGCGGGAGGGAAAACAATGAGCAGTTCTTC. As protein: CASSLLTSGRENNEQFF.

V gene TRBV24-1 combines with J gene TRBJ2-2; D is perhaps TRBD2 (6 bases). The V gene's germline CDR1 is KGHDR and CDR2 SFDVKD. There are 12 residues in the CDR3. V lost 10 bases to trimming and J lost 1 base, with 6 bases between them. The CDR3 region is CATSGNTGELFF. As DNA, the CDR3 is TGTGCCACTAGCGGGAACACCGGGGAGCTGTTTTTT.

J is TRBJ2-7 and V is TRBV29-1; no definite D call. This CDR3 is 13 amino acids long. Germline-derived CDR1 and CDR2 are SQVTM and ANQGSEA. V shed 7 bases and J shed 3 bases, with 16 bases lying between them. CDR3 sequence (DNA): TGCAGCGCCGCTCTTCGCGACTTCTACGAGCAGTACTTC. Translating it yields CSAALRDFYEQYF.

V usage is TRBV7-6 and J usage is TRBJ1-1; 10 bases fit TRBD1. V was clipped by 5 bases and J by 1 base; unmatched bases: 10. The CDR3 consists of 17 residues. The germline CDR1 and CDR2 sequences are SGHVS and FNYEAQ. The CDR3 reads CASSKRQGANKNTEAFF. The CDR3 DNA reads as TGTGCCAGCAGCAAACGACAGGGGGCAAATAAGAACACTGAAGCTTTCTTT.

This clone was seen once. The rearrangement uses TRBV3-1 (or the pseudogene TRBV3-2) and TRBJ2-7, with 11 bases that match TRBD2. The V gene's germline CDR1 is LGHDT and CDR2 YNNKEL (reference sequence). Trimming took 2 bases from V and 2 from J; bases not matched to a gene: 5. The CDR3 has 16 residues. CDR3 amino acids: CASSQIRTSGPYEQYF. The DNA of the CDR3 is TGTGCCAGCAGCCAAATTAGGACTAGCGGGCCCTACGAGCAGTACTTC.

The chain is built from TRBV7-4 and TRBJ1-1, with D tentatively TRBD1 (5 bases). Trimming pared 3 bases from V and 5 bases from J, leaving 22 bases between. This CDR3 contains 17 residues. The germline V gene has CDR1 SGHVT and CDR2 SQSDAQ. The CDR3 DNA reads TGTGCCAGCAGCTTTCTTGGGCGGACGGACAATGGGACTGAAGCTTTCTTT. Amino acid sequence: CASSFLGRTDNGTEAFF.

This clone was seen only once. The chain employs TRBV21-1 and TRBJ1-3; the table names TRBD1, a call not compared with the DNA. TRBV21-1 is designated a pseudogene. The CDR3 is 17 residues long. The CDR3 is CASSKQGGNGSGNTIYF. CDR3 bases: TGTGCCAGCAGCAAACAAGGGGGTAACGGTTCTGGAAACACCATATATTTT.

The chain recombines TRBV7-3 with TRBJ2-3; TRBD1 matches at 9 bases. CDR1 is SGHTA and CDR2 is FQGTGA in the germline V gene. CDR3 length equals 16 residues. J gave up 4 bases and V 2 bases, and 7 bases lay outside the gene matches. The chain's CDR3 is CASSLSRDRGADTQYF. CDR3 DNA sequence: TGTGCCAGCAGCTTATCCCGAGACAGGGGGGCAGATACGCAGTATTTT.

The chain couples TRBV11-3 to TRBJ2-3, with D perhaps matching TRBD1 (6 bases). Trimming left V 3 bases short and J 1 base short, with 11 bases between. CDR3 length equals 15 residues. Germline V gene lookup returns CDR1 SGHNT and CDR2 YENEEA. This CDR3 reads CASSFGQLGTDTQYF. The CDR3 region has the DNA TGTGCCAGCAGCTTTGGACAGCTCGGCACAGATACGCAGTATTTT.

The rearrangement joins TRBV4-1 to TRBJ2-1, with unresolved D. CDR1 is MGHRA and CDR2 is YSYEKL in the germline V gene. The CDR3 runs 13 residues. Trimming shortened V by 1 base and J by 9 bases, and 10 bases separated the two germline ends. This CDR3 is CASSQVSSAEQFF. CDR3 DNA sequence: TGCGCCAGCAGCCAAGTTAGCTCTGCTGAGCAGTTCTTC.

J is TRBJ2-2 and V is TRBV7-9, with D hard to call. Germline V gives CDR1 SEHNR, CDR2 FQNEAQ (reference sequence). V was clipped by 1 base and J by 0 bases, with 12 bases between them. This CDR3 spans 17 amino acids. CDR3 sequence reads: CASSLERAASNTGELFF. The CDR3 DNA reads TGTGCCAGCAGCTTAGAACGCGCGGCATCGAACACCGGGGAGCTGTTTTTT.

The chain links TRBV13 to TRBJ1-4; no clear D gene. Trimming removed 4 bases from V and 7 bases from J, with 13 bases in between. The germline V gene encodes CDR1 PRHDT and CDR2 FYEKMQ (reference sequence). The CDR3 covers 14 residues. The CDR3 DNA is TGTGCCAGCAGCTCCGGGAGTGGGAGTGAAAAACTGTTTTTT. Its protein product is CASSSGSGSEKLFF. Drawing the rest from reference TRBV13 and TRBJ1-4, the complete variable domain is AAGVIQSPRHLIKEKRETATLKCYPIPRHDTVYWYQQGPGQDPQFLISFYEKMQSDKGSIPDRFSAQQFSDYHSELNMSSLELGDSALYFCASSSGSGSEKLFFGSGTQLSVL.

In DNA form, the CDR3 reads TGTGCCAGCAGTATAAACCCGGGACAGACCTACGAGCAGTACTTC. Translating gives CASSINPGQTYEQYF. This rearrangement joins TRBV6-5 to TRBJ2-7; 7 bases line up with TRBD1. The V gene's germline CDR1 is MNHEY and CDR2 SVGAGI. V dropped 5 bases and J dropped 2; count of bases not matched to a gene: 9. This CDR3 has 15 amino acids.

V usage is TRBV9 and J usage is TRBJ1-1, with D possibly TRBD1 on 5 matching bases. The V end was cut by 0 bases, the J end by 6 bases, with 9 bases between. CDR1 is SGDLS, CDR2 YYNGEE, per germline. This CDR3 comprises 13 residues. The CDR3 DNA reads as TGTGCCAGCAGCGTAGGAGACAGTTCTGAAGCTTTCTTT. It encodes CASSVGDSSEAFF.

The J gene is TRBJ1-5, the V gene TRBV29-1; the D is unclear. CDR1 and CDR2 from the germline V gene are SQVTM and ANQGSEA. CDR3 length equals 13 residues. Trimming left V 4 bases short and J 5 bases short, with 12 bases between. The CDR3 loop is CSVALSLDQPQHF. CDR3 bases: TGCAGCGTTGCGCTTTCACTGGATCAGCCCCAGCATTTT.

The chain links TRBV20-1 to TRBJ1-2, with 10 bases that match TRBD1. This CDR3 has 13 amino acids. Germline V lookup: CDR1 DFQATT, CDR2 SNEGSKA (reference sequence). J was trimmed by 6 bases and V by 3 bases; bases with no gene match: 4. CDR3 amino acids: CSASAGTGDGYTF. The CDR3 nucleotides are TGCAGTGCTAGTGCCGGGACAGGGGATGGCTACACCTTC.

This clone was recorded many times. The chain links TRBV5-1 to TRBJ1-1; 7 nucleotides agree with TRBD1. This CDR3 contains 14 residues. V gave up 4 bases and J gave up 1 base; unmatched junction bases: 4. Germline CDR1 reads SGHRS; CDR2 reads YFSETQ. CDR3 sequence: CASSQGTANTEAFF. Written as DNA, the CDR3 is TGCGCCAGCAGCCAAGGGACAGCGAACACTGAAGCTTTCTTT. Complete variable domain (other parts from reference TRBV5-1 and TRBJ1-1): KAGVTQTPRYLIKTRGQQVTLSCSPISGHRSVSWYQQTPGQGLQFLFEYFSETQRNKGNFPGRFSGRQFSNSRSEMNVSTLELGDSALYLCASSQGTANTEAFFGQGTRLTVV.

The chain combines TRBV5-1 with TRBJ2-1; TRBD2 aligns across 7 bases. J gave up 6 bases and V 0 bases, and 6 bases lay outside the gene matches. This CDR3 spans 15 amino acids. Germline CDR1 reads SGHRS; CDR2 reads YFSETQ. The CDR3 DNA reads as TGCGCCAGCAGCTTGGACCTCGTAGCGGGCAATGAGCAGTTCTTC. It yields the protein CASSLDLVAGNEQFF.

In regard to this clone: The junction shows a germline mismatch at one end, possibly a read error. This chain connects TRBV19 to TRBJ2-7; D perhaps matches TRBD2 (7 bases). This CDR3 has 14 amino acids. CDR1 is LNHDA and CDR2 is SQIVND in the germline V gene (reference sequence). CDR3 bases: TGTGCCAGTAGCATAGAGTGGGGGGGCAACGAGCAGTACTTC. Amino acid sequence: CASSIEWGGNEQYF.

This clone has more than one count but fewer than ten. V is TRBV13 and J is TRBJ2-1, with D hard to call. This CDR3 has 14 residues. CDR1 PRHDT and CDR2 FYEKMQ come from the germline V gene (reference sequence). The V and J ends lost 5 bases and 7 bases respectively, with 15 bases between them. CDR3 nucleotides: TGTGCCAGCAGCGACAACGATATCGTAAATGAGCAGTTCTTC. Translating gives CASSDNDIVNEQFF.

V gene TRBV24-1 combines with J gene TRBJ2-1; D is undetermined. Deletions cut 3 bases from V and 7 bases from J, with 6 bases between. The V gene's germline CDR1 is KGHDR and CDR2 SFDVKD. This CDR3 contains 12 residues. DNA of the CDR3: TGTGCCACCAGTGATCGAGAAAATGAGCAGTTCTTC. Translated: CATSDRENEQFF.

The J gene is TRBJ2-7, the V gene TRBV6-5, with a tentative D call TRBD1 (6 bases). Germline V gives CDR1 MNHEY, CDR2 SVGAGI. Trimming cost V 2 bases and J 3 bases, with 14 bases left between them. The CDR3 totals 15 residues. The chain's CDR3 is CASSYDRSSVYEQYF. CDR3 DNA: TGTGCCAGCAGTTACGACAGGTCCTCTGTCTACGAGCAGTACTTC.